What follows are 3 T cell receptor beta chains derived from one specimen sequenced in a study of blood T cell repertoires in COVID-19. Clones were read by immunoSEQ multiplex PCR, and TCRdb kept only the in-frame ones, dropping some. The sample consists of over 350,000 clones, more than 85% of them appearing once. What was sequenced was peripheral blood. All receptors derive from a woman between 25 and 40 years old with acute or convalescent COVID-19.

This chain uses TRBV10-3 with TRBJ2-5; 12 bases are a match to TRBD2. V was clipped by 2 bases and J by 2 bases; unmatched bases: 3. Germline V lookup: CDR1 ENHRY, CDR2 SYGVKD. The CDR3 covers 16 residues. CDR3 sequence: CAISETLAGGQETQYF. CDR3 nucleotides: TGTGCCATCAGTGAGACCCTAGCGGGGGGGCAAGAGACCCAGTACTTC.

This clone was observed a single time. The V and J genes are TRBV11-2 and TRBJ2-5; 8 bases are a match to TRBD2. This CDR3 is built from 16 residues. V lost 2 bases and J lost 5; bases outside the gene matches: 10. The germline CDR1 and CDR2 sequences are SGHAT and FQNNGV. CDR3 sequence reads: CASSLQRLATSETQYF. In nucleotides, the CDR3 is TGTGCCAGCAGCTTACAGCGACTAGCGACCAGTGAGACCCAGTACTTC.

This clone was observed a single time. V usage is TRBV29-1 and J usage is TRBJ1-1; a weak D match, TRBD1 (5 bases). The germline gives CDR1 SQVTM, CDR2 ANQGSEA. This CDR3 region has 15 residues. Between the trimmed V and J ends, which lost 5 bases and 2 bases, there was a span of 18 bases. CDR3 sequence (DNA): TGCAGCGTTAGAGGATATGACAGCCTTAACACTGAAGCTTTCTTT. Amino acids: CSVRGYDSLNTEAFF. The full variable domain, its missing parts supplied by reference TRBV29-1 and TRBJ1-1, is SAVISQKPSRDICQRGTSLTIQCQVDSQVTMMFWYRQQPGQSLTLIATANQGSEATYESGFVIDKFPISRPNLTFSTLTVSNMSPEDSSIYLCSVRGYDSLNTEAFFGQGTRLTVV.